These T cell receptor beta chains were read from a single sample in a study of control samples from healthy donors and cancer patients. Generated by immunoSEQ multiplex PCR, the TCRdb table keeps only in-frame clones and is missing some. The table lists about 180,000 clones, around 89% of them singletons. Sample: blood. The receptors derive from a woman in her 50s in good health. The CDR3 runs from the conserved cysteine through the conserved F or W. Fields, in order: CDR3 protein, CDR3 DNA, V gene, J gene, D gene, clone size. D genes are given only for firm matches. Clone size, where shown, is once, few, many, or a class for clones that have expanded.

CDR3 protein: CASSLVGTQYF; CDR3 DNA: TGTGCCAGCAGCTTGGTGGGTACGCAGTATTTT; V gene: TRBV5-6; J gene: TRBJ2-3; D gene: .; clone size: once
CDR3 protein: CASSRRRDNEQFF; CDR3 DNA: TGTGCCAGCAGCCGACGCCGAGACAATGAGCAGTTCTTC; V gene: TRBV6-2/TRBV6-3; J gene: TRBJ2-1; D gene: .; clone size: .
CDR3 protein: CASSDEYRQRRTYNSPLHF; CDR3 DNA: TGCGCCAGCAGTGATGAATATCGGCAGCGAAGAACGTATAATTCACCCCTCCACTTT; V gene: TRBV10-1; J gene: TRBJ1-6; D gene: .; clone size: many
CDR3 protein: CASSLSGQGYEQYF; CDR3 DNA: TGTGCCAGCAGCTTAAGTGGACAGGGTTACGAGCAGTACTTC; V gene: TRBV13; J gene: TRBJ2-7; D gene: TRBD1; clone size: .
CDR3 protein: CASSTRQGGAQADTQYF; CDR3 DNA: TGTGCCAGCAGCACTCGACAGGGGGGCGCCCAGGCAGATACGCAGTATTTT; V gene: TRBV7-2; J gene: TRBJ2-3; D gene: TRBD1; clone size: .
CDR3 protein: CASSLTAAGDFDNEQFF; CDR3 DNA: TGTGCCAGCAGTTTAACGGCCGCCGGGGACTTTGACAATGAGCAGTTCTTC; V gene: TRBV27; J gene: TRBJ2-1; D gene: .; clone size: .
CDR3 protein: CAWSPGLAGGEQFF; CDR3 DNA: TGTGCCTGGTCTCCGGGACTAGCGGGGGGTGAGCAGTTCTTC; V gene: TRBV30; J gene: TRBJ2-1; D gene: TRBD2; clone size: .
CDR3 protein: CASRGKVGPDTQYF; CDR3 DNA: TGTGCCAGTAGGGGGAAGGTTGGGCCAGATACGCAGTATTTT; V gene: TRBV19; J gene: TRBJ2-3; D gene: .; clone size: .
CDR3 protein: CASSYMGTGPHEQYF; CDR3 DNA: TGTGCCAGCAGTTATATGGGGACAGGGCCCCACGAGCAGTACTTC; V gene: TRBV6-2/TRBV6-3; J gene: TRBJ2-7; D gene: TRBD1; clone size: .
CDR3 protein: CAISGPGYKNPYEQYF; CDR3 DNA: TGTGCCATCAGTGGTCCGGGCTACAAGAACCCCTACGAGCAGTACTTC; V gene: TRBV10-3; J gene: TRBJ2-7; D gene: .; clone size: .
CDR3 protein: CASSPMSSVTISSYEQYF; CDR3 DNA: TGTGCCAGCTCACCTATGTCCAGCGTCACCATAAGCTCCTACGAGCAGTACTTC; V gene: TRBV18; J gene: TRBJ2-7; D gene: .; clone size: .
CDR3 protein: CAISDGQGATSEQFF; CDR3 DNA: TGTGCCATCAGTGATGGACAGGGGGCGACGAGTGAGCAGTTCTTC; V gene: TRBV10-3; J gene: TRBJ2-1; D gene: TRBD1; clone size: .
CDR3 protein: CASSQDMGRLTGELFF; CDR3 DNA: TGCGCCAGCAGCCAAGATATGGGGCGCCTAACCGGGGAGCTGTTTTTT; V gene: TRBV4-3; J gene: TRBJ2-2; D gene: .; clone size: .
CDR3 protein: CASSLGGGYEQYF; CDR3 DNA: TGCGCCAGCAGCTTGGGAGGGGGCTACGAGCAGTACTTC; V gene: TRBV5-1; J gene: TRBJ2-7; D gene: .; clone size: .
CDR3 protein: CASSISGKQPQHF; CDR3 DNA: TGTGCCAGTAGTATCTCAGGGAAACAGCCCCAGCATTTT; V gene: TRBV19; J gene: TRBJ1-5; D gene: .; clone size: .
CDR3 protein: CATSRDRQGYTF; CDR3 DNA: TGTGCCACCAGCAGGGACCGACAGGGCTACACCTTC; V gene: TRBV15; J gene: TRBJ1-2; D gene: .; clone size: .
CDR3 protein: CASRGSGTSGGGTSVDF; CDR3 DNA: TGTGCCAGCAGAGGATCCGGGACTAGCGGGGGGGGGACCTCTGTCGACTTC; V gene: TRBV28; J gene: TRBJ2-7; D gene: TRBD2; clone size: .
CDR3 protein: CAWSFRGENEKLFF; CDR3 DNA: TGTGCCTGGAGTTTCAGGGGAGAAAATGAAAAACTGTTTTTT; V gene: TRBV30; J gene: TRBJ1-4; D gene: .; clone size: .
CDR3 protein: CASSQMTGEHGYTF; CDR3 DNA: TGTGCCAGCAGCCAAATGACAGGGGAACATGGCTACACCTTC; V gene: TRBV7-8; J gene: TRBJ1-2; D gene: TRBD1; clone size: .
CDR3 protein: CASSVPGPLMNTEAFF; CDR3 DNA: TGTGCCAGTAGTGTTCCAGGGCCACTAATGAACACTGAAGCTTTCTTT; V gene: TRBV19; J gene: TRBJ1-1; D gene: .; clone size: .
CDR3 protein: CASSDRITEAFF; CDR3 DNA: TGTGCCAGCAGTGACAGGATCACTGAAGCTTTCTTT; V gene: TRBV25-1; J gene: TRBJ1-1; D gene: .; clone size: .
CDR3 protein: CASSYFADSNQPQHF; CDR3 DNA: TGTGCCAGCAGTTACTTCGCCGATAGCAATCAGCCCCAGCATTTT; V gene: TRBV6-5; J gene: TRBJ1-5; D gene: .; clone size: .
CDR3 protein: CATSYNEKLFF; CDR3 DNA: TGTGCCACGTCCTATAATGAAAAACTGTTTTTT; V gene: TRBV24-1; J gene: TRBJ1-4; D gene: .; clone size: .
CDR3 protein: CASSTGPSASTDTQYF; CDR3 DNA: TGCGCCAGCAGCACGGGGCCGAGTGCTAGCACAGATACGCAGTATTTT; V gene: TRBV5-1; J gene: TRBJ2-3; D gene: .; clone size: .
CDR3 protein: CASSEVTGGNEKLFF; CDR3 DNA: TGTGCCAGCAGTGAAGTCACAGGTGGGAATGAAAAACTGTTTTTT; V gene: TRBV6-1; J gene: TRBJ1-4; D gene: .; clone size: .
CDR3 protein: CASSYPPRGEQFF; CDR3 DNA: TGTGCCAGCAGTTATCCTCCCCGCGGTGAGCAGTTCTTC; V gene: TRBV6-5; J gene: TRBJ2-1; D gene: .; clone size: .
CDR3 protein: CASRELAGAKSSYEQYF; CDR3 DNA: TGTGCCAGCAGGGAACTAGCGGGAGCGAAAAGCTCCTACGAGCAGTACTTC; V gene: TRBV6-1; J gene: TRBJ2-7; D gene: TRBD2; clone size: .
CDR3 protein: CASSSTGVGTDTQYF; CDR3 DNA: TGTGCCAGCAGCTCGACAGGGGTCGGCACAGATACGCAGTATTTT; V gene: TRBV7-6; J gene: TRBJ2-3; D gene: TRBD1; clone size: .
CDR3 protein: CASSGGDLAKNIQYF; CDR3 DNA: TGTGCCAGTAGTGGGGGGGACCTAGCCAAAAACATTCAGTACTTC; V gene: TRBV19; J gene: TRBJ2-4; D gene: TRBD2; clone size: .
CDR3 protein: CASSFERWGRGGPYEQYF; CDR3 DNA: TGTGCCAGCAGCTTTGAACGGTGGGGCCGGGGGGGGCCCTACGAGCAGTACTTC; V gene: TRBV12-1; J gene: TRBJ2-7; D gene: .; clone size: .
CDR3 protein: CASRQGSEAFF; CDR3 DNA: TGTGCCAGCAGACAGGGGTCTGAAGCTTTCTTT; V gene: TRBV6-5; J gene: TRBJ1-1; D gene: TRBD1; clone size: .
CDR3 protein: CASIPGQGKIDSPLHF; CDR3 DNA: TGTGCCAGCATACCCGGACAGGGGAAAATTGATTCACCCCTCCACTTT; V gene: TRBV2; J gene: TRBJ1-6; D gene: TRBD1; clone size: .
CDR3 protein: CASSSRDRGPEAFF; CDR3 DNA: TGTGCCAGCAGTTCCCGGGACAGGGGGCCTGAAGCTTTCTTT; V gene: TRBV27; J gene: TRBJ1-1; D gene: TRBD1; clone size: .
CDR3 protein: CASSLNRGSAGANVLTF; CDR3 DNA: TGTGCCAGCAGCTTGAACAGGGGCTCGGCTGGGGCCAACGTCCTGACTTTC; V gene: TRBV5-6; J gene: TRBJ2-6; D gene: TRBD1; clone size: .
CDR3 protein: CASSFGSGRNGYTF; CDR3 DNA: TGTGCCAGCAGCTTTGGATCGGGGAGGAATGGCTACACCTTC; V gene: TRBV5-4; J gene: TRBJ1-2; D gene: .; clone size: .
CDR3 protein: CASSAGLAGLYEQYF; CDR3 DNA: TGTGCCAGTAGTGCCGGACTAGCTGGTCTCTACGAGCAGTACTTC; V gene: TRBV19; J gene: TRBJ2-7; D gene: TRBD2; clone size: .
CDR3 protein: CASSLRGSRGYTF; CDR3 DNA: TGTGCCAGCAGCTTAAGGGGGTCCCGCGGCTACACCTTC; V gene: TRBV7-9; J gene: TRBJ1-2; D gene: .; clone size: .
CDR3 protein: CASSLESPNNEQFF; CDR3 DNA: TGCGCCAGCAGCTTGGAGAGCCCCAACAATGAGCAGTTCTTC; V gene: TRBV5-1; J gene: TRBJ2-1; D gene: .; clone size: .
CDR3 protein: CASAHGAYHQPQHF; CDR3 DNA: TGTGCCAGCGCCCATGGGGCCTATCATCAGCCCCAGCATTTT; V gene: TRBV27; J gene: TRBJ1-5; D gene: .; clone size: few
CDR3 protein: CASRLIGQLGDEQFF; CDR3 DNA: TGTGCCAGCCGACTTATAGGGCAACTCGGGGATGAGCAGTTCTTC; V gene: TRBV28; J gene: TRBJ2-1; D gene: .; clone size: once
CDR3 protein: CATSDPPGQGNKDGYTF; CDR3 DNA: TGTGCCACCAGTGACCCCCCGGGACAGGGGAATAAGGATGGCTACACCTTC; V gene: TRBV24-1; J gene: TRBJ1-2; D gene: TRBD1; clone size: .